This T cell receptor beta chain was identified during a study of blood T cell repertoires in COVID-19. In the original workflow: Researchers report that nucleated cell counts were estimated from reference gene primer amplification. Generated by immunoSEQ multiplex PCR, the TCRdb table keeps only in-frame clones and is missing some. V and J calls and clone size follow that table, whereas D and trimming were derived from the DNA. The sample yields about 73,000 clones, about 80% seen once. Trimming took 6 bases from V and 7 from J; bases not matched to a gene: 5. This CDR3 is 14 amino acids long. Germline values: CDR1 LGHDT, CDR2 YNNKEL (reference sequence). This clone appeared a few times.

The V gene is TRBV3-1 (or the pseudogene TRBV3-2), the J gene TRBJ2-1, with TRBD2 matching over 11 bases. The sequenced material came from peripheral blood. The TCR was taken from a human donor in a cohort sampled during active COVID-19. The CDR3 sequence is CASSSGTSGNEQFF. CDR3 DNA: TGTGCCAGCAGTTCCGGGACTAGCGGTAATGAGCAGTTCTTC.